This TCR beta chain was sequenced during a study of regulatory T cells in long-lasting Graves disease. Trimming removed 6 bases from V and 4 bases from J, with 18 bases in between. Looked up from germline, CDR1 is MDHEN and CDR2 is SYDVKM. There are 15 residues in the CDR3. The authors built TCR beta libraries using iRepertoire HTBI primers and Arm-PCR of CDR3 regions. In TCRdb, the multiplex PCR reads were re-called with MiXCR into one record per CDR3 protein. The top ten clones hold around 40% of a sample with 700,000 or so distinct CDR3 sequences, about 32% of them seen once. Documented time point: persistent/refractory GD, antithyroid drugs over 5 years with positive TRAb. The TCR library was made from RNA extracted from PBMCs.

The V and J genes are TRBV28 and TRBJ1-2; D is unclear. The sample in question was peripheral blood mononuclear cells (PBMCs), obtained when the disease was refractory, from a patient treated with antithyroid drugs. The source of this sequence is a female donor with Graves disease. CDR3 sequence (DNA): TGTGCCAGCAGCTCCCCGGGAAGGACCCTCTATGGCTACACCTTC. It codes for CASSSPGRTLYGYTF.